These T cell receptor beta chains were read from a single sample in a study of early T cells in non-severe SARS-CoV-2 infection. TCRdb analysed the 5' RACE reads with MiXCR anew, one entry per CDR3 protein. This sample has 60,000 to 70,000 distinct CDR3 sequences, with around 4.7% found just once. The sequencing sample was made of whole blood. The receptors come from an adult who was a healthcare worker with PCR-confirmed SARS-CoV-2 infection or an uninfected control (not recorded which). Each CDR3 is given with its conserved first and last residue. Expanded clones get a size class; other rows say once, few or many, or leave the size out.

abundance,j_gene,v_gene,CDR3aa
-,TRBJ2-1,TRBV7-8,CASSPGTSDYRAYNEQFF
-,TRBJ2-3,TRBV10-2,CASSESGNTQYF
few,TRBJ1-1,TRBV14,CASSQASSNTEAFF
many,TRBJ1-2,TRBV10-3,CAISEARDHGYTF
many,TRBJ1-1,TRBV7-9,CASSTENTEAFF
-,TRBJ2-3,TRBV7-2,CASSWDLNTDTQYF
-,TRBJ1-2,TRBV5-1,CASSPSRTVDNYGYTF
many,TRBJ1-2,TRBV19,CATLRGGLGYTF
many,TRBJ1-1,TRBV5-6,CASSLGHLQGTAEAFF
many,TRBJ2-3,TRBV15,CATSREGLAASTDTQYF
many,TRBJ1-2,TRBV6-6,CASGSSSYGYTF
-,TRBJ2-7,TRBV27,CASSLSGGTISYEQYF
many,TRBJ2-6,TRBV10-3,CAISESVRGISGANVLTF
few,TRBJ2-3,TRBV4-2,CASSQVGDTQYF
-,TRBJ2-5,TRBV30,CAWSPTGAQETQYF
-,TRBJ2-1,TRBV10-3,CAISVITSGNNEQFF
many,TRBJ2-1,TRBV4-3,CASSQDLGDRQFF
-,TRBJ2-3,TRBV5-6,CASSSTSLNTQYF